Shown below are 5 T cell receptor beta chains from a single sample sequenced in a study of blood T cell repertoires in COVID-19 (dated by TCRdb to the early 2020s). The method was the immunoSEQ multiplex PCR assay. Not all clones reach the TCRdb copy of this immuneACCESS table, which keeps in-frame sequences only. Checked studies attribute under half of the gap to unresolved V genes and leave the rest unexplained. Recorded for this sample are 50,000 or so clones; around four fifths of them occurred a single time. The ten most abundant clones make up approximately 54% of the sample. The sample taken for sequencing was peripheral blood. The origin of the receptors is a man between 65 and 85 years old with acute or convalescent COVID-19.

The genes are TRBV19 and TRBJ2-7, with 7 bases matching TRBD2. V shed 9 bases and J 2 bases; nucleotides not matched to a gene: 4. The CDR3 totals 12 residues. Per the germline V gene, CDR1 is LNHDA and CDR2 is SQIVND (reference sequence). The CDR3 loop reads CASRGGAYEQYF. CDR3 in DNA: TGTGCCAGCCGCGGGGGTGCCTACGAGCAGTACTTC.

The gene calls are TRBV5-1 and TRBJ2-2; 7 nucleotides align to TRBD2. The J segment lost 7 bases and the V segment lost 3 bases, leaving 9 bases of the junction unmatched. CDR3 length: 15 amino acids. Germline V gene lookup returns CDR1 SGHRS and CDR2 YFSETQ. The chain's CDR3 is CASSSKTSVFGELFF. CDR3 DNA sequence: TGCGCCAGCAGCTCGAAAACTAGCGTCTTCGGGGAGCTGTTTTTT.

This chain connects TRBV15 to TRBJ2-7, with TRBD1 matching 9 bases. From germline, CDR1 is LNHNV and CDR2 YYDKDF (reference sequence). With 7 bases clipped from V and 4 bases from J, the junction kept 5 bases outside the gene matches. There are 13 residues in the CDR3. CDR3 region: CATNAGQGYEQYF. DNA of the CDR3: TGTGCCACCAACGCGGGACAGGGATACGAGCAGTACTTC.

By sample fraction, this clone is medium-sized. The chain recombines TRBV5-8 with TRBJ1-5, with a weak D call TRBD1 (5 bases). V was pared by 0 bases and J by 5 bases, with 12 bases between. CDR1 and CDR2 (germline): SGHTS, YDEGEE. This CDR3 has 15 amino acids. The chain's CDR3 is CASSLERGFDQPQHF. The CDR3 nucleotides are TGTGCCAGCAGCTTGGAAAGGGGTTTCGATCAGCCCCAGCATTTT.

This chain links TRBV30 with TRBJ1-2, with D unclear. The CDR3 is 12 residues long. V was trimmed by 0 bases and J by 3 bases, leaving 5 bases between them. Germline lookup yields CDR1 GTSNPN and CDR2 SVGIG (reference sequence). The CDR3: CAWSVQDYGYTF. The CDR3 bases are TGTGCCTGGAGTGTACAAGACTATGGCTACACCTTC.